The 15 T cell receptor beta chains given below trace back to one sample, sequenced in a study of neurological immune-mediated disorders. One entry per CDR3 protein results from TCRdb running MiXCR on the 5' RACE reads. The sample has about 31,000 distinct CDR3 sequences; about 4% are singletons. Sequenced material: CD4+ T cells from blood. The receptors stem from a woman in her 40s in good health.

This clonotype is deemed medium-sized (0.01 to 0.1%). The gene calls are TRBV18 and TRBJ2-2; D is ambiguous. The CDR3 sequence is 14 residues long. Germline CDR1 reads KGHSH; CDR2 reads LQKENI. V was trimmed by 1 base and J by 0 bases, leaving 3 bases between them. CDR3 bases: TGTGCCAGCTCACCACTGACGAACACCGGGGAGCTGTTTTTT. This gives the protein CASSPLTNTGELFF.

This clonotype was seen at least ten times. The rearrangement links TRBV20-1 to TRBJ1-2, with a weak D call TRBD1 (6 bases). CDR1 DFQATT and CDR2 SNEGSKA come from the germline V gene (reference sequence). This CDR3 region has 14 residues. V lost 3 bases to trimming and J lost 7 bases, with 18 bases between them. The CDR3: CSASFAGGAGGYTF. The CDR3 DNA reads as TGCAGTGCTAGCTTTGCGGGGGGCGCTGGTGGCTACACCTTC.

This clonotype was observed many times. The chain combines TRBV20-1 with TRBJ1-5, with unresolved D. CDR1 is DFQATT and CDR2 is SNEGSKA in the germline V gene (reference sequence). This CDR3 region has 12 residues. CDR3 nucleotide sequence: TGCAGAATCCTCAGTTATATCAAGCCCCAGCATTTT. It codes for CRILSYIKPQHF.

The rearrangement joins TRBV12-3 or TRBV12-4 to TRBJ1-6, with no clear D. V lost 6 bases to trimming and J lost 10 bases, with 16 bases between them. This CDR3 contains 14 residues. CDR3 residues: CASRGGWERSPLHF. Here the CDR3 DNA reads TGTGCCAGCAGGGGAGGGTGGGAGAGGTCACCCCTCCACTTT.

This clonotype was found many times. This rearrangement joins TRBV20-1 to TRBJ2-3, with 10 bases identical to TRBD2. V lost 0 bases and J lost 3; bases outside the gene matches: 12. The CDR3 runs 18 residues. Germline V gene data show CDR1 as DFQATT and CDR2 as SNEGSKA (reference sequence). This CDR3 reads CSARDSSLSGGATDTQYF. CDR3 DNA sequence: TGCAGTGCTAGAGATTCCTCTCTAAGCGGGGGGGCTACAGATACGCAGTATTTT.

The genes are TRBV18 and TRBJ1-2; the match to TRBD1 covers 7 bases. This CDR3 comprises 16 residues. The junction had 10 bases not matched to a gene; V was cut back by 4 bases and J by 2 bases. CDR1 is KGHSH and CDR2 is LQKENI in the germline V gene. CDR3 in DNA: TGTGCCAGCTCACGGACAGGAAACACAGAAAACTATGGCTACACCTTC. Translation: CASSRTGNTENYGYTF.

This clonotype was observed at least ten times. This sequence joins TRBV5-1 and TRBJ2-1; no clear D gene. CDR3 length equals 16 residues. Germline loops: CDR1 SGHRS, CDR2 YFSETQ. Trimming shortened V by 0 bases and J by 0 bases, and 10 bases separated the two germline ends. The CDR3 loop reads CASSLGLPSSYNEQFF. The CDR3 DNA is TGCGCCAGCAGCTTGGGACTTCCGAGCTCCTACAATGAGCAGTTCTTC. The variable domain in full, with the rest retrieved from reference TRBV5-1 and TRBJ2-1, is KAGVTQTPRYLIKTRGQQVTLSCSPISGHRSVSWYQQTPGQGLQFLFEYFSETQRNKGNFPGRFSGRQFSNSRSEMNVSTLELGDSALYLCASSLGLPSSYNEQFFGPGTRLTVL.

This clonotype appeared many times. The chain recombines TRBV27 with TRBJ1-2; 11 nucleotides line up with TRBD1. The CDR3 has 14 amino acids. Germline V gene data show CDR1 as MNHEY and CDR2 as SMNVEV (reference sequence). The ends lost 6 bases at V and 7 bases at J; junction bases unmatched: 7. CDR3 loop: CASSRTGGFGGYTF. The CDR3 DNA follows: TGTGCCAGCAGCCGGACAGGGGGCTTTGGTGGCTACACCTTC.

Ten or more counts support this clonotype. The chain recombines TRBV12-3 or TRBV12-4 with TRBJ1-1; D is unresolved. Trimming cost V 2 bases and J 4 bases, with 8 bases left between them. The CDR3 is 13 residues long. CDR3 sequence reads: CASSLRVFTEAFF. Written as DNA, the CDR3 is TGTGCCAGCAGTTTAAGGGTTTTCACTGAAGCTTTCTTT.

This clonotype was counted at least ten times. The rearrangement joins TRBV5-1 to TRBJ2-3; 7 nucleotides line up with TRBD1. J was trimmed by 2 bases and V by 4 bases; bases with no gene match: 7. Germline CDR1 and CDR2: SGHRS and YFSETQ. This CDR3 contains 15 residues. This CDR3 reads CASSPRGQITDTQYF. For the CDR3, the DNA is TGCGCCAGCAGCCCGAGGGGGCAAATCACAGATACGCAGTATTTT.

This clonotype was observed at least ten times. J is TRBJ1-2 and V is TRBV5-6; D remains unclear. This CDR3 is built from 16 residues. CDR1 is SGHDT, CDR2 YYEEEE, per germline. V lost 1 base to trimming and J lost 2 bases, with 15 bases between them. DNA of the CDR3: TGTGCCAGCAGCTTGCTAAATGGGGTTGGAAACTATGGCTACACCTTC. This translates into CASSLLNGVGNYGYTF.

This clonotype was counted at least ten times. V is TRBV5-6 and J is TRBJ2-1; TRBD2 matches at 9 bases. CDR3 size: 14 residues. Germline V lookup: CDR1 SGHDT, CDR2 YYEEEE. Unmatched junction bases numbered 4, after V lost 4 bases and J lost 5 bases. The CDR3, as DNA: TGTGCCAGCAGCCTCCTAGCGGGAAACAATGAGCAGTTCTTC. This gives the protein CASSLLAGNNEQFF.

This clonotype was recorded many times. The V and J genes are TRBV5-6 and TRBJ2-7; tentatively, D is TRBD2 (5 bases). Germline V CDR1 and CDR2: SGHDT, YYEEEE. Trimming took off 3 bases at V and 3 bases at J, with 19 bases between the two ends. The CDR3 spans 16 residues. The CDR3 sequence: CASSSLNLQRYYEQYF. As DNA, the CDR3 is TGTGCCAGCAGCTCACTAAATTTACAGCGGTACTACGAGCAGTACTTC.

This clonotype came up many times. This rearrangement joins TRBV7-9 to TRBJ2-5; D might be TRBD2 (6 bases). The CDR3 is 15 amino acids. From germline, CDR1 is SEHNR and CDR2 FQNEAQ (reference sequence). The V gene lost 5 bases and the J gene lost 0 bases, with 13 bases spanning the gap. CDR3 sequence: CASSLRSGDQETQYF. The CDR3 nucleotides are TGTGCCAGCAGCCTACGGTCGGGGGACCAAGAGACCCAGTACTTC.

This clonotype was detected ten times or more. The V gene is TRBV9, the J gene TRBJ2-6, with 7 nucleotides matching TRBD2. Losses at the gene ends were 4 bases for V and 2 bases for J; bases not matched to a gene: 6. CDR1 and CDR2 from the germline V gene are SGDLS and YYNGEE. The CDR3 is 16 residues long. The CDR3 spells CASSPTGGPGANVLTF. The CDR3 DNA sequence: TGTGCCAGCAGCCCCACGGGGGGTCCTGGGGCCAACGTCCTGACTTTC.